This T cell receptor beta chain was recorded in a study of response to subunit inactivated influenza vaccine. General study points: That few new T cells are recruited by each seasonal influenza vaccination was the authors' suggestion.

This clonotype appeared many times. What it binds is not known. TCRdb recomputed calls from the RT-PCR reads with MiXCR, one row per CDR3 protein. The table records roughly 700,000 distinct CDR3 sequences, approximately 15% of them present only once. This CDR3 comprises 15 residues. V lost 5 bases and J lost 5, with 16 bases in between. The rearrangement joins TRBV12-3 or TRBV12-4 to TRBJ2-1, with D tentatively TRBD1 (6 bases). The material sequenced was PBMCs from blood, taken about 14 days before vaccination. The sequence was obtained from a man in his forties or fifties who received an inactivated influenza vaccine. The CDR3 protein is CASSPQGKLNNEQFF. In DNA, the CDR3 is TGTGCCAGCAGTCCCCAGGGGAAACTAAACAATGAGCAGTTCTTC.